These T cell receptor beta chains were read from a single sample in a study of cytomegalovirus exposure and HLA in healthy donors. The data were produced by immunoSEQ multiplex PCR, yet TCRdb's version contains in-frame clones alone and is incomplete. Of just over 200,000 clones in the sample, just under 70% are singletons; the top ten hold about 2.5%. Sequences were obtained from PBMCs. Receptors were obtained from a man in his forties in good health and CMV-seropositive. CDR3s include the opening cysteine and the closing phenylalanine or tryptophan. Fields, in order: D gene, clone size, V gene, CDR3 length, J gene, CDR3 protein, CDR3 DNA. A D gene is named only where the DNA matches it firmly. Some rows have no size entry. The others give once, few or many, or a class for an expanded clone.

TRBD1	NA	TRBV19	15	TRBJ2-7	CASSSGTGTFYEQYF	TGTGCCAGTAGTTCCGGGACAGGGACCTTCTACGAGCAGTACTTC
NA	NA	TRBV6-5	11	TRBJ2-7	CASRFHYEQYF	TGTGCCAGCAGGTTCCACTACGAGCAGTACTTC
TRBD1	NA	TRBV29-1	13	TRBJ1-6	CSVATGEGSPLHF	TGCAGCGTCGCGACAGGGGAGGGTTCACCCCTCCACTTT
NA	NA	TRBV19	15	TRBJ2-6	CASSLWTGVGNVLTF	TGTGCCAGTAGTCTATGGACGGGGGTAGGCAACGTCCTGACTTTC
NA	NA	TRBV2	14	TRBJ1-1	CASSTGLGDTEAFF	TGTGCCAGCAGTACAGGGTTGGGGGACACTGAAGCTTTCTTT
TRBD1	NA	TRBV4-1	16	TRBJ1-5	CASSPRDRAINQPQHF	TGCGCCAGCAGCCCCCGGGACAGGGCGATCAATCAGCCCCAGCATTTT
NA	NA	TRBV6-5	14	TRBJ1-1	CASSYPPADTEAFF	TGTGCCAGCAGTTATCCTCCGGCGGACACTGAAGCTTTCTTT
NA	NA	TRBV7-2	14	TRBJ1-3	CASSLGQVGNTIYF	TGTGCCAGCAGCTTAGGACAGGTTGGAAACACCATATATTTT
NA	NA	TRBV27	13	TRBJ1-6	CASSSLGGRPLHF	TGTGCCAGCAGTTCCCTGGGAGGGCGACCCCTCCACTTT
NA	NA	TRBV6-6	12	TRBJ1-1	CASRQQGTEAFF	TGTGCCAGCAGGCAACAGGGAACTGAAGCTTTCTTT
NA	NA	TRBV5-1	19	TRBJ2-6	CASSLRIGGGTSGANVLTF	TGCGCCAGCAGCTTGCGGATAGGAGGCGGAACCTCTGGGGCCAACGTCCTGACTTTC
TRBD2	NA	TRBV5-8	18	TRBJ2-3	CASSRMTSGGSRTDTQYF	TGTGCCAGCAGCCGGATGACTAGCGGGGGCTCTCGCACAGATACGCAGTATTTT
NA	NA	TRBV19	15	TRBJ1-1	CASSTPGAGDTEAFF	TGTGCCAGTAGTACGCCAGGGGCGGGGGACACTGAAGCTTTCTTT
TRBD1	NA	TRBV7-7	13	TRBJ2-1	CASSSVGTGRKFF	TGTGCCAGCAGCTCAGTAGGGACAGGTCGTAAGTTCTTC
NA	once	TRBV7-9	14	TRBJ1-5	CSSSHSNSNQPQHF	TGTTCCAGCAGCCACAGTAATAGCAATCAGCCCCAGCATTTT
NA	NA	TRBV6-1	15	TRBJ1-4	CASSATQGSNEKLFF	TGTGCCAGCAGCGCTACCCAGGGGTCTAATGAAAAACTGTTTTTT
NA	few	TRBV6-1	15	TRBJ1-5	CASSELRGSNQPQHF	TGTGCCAGCAGTGAATTACGGGGTAGCAATCAGCCCCAGCATTTT
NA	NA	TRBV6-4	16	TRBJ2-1	CASSDNGGVGGNEQFF	TGTGCCAGCAGTGACAATGGCGGGGTGGGGGGAAATGAGCAGTTCTTC
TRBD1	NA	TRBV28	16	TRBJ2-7	CASRSGRGRSAAEQYF	TGTGCCAGCAGGTCCGGCAGGGGGCGGTCCGCAGCAGAGCAGTACTTC